The 31 T cell receptor beta chains below were found in one sample sequenced in a study of identical twins. Each CDR3 protein is one row after TCRdb ran MiXCR on the 5' RACE reads. The repertoire holds 210,000 or so distinct CDR3 sequences, with about 7.5% as singletons. These same records also appear under a second study, on yellow fever vaccine responses in identical twins.

Sequences were obtained from memory (CD45RO+) T cells sorted from blood. The source of these receptors is a woman under 30 in good health.

With respect to this clonotype: Germline is not matched at one junction end, which may reflect a read error. The rearrangement links TRBV6-1 to TRBJ2-3, with 11 bases fitting TRBD2. The germline CDR1 and CDR2 sequences are MNHNS and SASEGT. The CDR3 length is 17 residues. As DNA, the CDR3 is TGTGCCATCAGTGAAGGGCTAGCGGGGGGTTACACAGATACGCAGTATTTT. Amino acid sequence: CAISEGLAGGYTDTQYF.

This clonotype occurred a few times. The genes are TRBV3-1 and TRBJ2-7; weak D call: TRBD1 (5 bases). The germline V gene encodes CDR1 LGHDT and CDR2 YNNKEL (reference sequence). This CDR3 spans 15 amino acids. Trimming shortened V by 1 base and J by 7 bases, and 17 bases separated the two germline ends. CDR3 residues: CASSQGFQGLGEQYF. The CDR3 coding sequence is TGTGCCAGCAGCCAAGGTTTCCAGGGCCTGGGGGAGCAGTACTTC.

In its sample, this clonotype was seen a few times. This chain joins TRBV20-1 and TRBJ1-4; no definite D call. Trimming pared 3 bases from V and 4 bases from J, leaving 12 bases between. This CDR3 has 14 residues. Germline V gene lookup returns CDR1 DFQATT and CDR2 SNEGSKA (reference sequence). Here the CDR3 DNA reads TGCAGTGCTAGGAACTCAGGAGTTAATGAAAAACTGTTTTTT. Its translation: CSARNSGVNEKLFF.

This clonotype was seen only a few times. The chain employs TRBV6-5 and TRBJ2-5; D is perhaps TRBD1 (5 bases). The germline gives CDR1 MNHEY, CDR2 SVGAGI. There are 14 residues in the CDR3. The V end lost 0 bases, the J end lost 5 bases, and 10 bases lay between the germline ends. The CDR3 sequence: CASSYSSRVETQYF. CDR3 sequence (DNA): TGTGCCAGCAGTTACTCGTCCAGGGTGGAGACCCAGTACTTC.

At least ten counts were recorded for this clonotype. The rearrangement links TRBV12-3 or TRBV12-4 to TRBJ2-7; a weak D match, TRBD1 (6 bases). This CDR3 spans 15 amino acids. V shed 6 bases and J shed 0 bases, with 15 bases lying between them. The CDR3 nucleotides are TGTGCCAGCAGGAACCGCCGGGACAACTCCTACGAGCAGTACTTC. Protein: CASRNRRDNSYEQYF.

This clonotype was seen a handful of times. The rearrangement uses TRBV19 and TRBJ2-3, with D tentatively TRBD1 or TRBD2 (5 bases each). The CDR3 runs to 15 residues. Germline V gene sequence: CDR1 LNHDA, CDR2 SQIVND (reference sequence). The V gene lost 7 bases and the J gene lost 2 bases, with 16 bases spanning the gap. CDR3 in DNA: TGTGCCAGTACCCCTCTCCGGGGCTCCACAGATACGCAGTATTTT. Translation gives CASTPLRGSTDTQYF.

In this sample, this clonotype turned up many times. This rearrangement joins TRBV5-1 to TRBJ2-1; TRBD1 or TRBD2 may be the D gene (5 bases each). This CDR3 has 15 residues. CDR1 and CDR2 from the germline V gene are SGHRS and YFSETQ. The germline V and J ends were trimmed by 4 bases and 1 base, with 12 bases remaining between them. CDR3 amino acids: CASSLQRGSYNEQFF. The CDR3 nucleotides read TGCGCCAGCAGCCTACAGAGGGGATCCTACAATGAGCAGTTCTTC.

J is TRBJ2-1 and V is TRBV20-1; D is perhaps TRBD2 (5 bases). The ends were cut back, 0 bases at V and 9 bases at J, with 21 bases in the middle. The V gene's germline CDR1 is DFQATT and CDR2 SNEGSKA (reference sequence). This CDR3 has 16 residues. The CDR3 DNA reads as TGCAGTGCTAGAGATCAGGAGCGGTCCTTAAGTGGTGAGCAGTTCTTC. Translation gives CSARDQERSLSGEQFF.

This clonotype was detected a few times. The chain recombines TRBV5-1 with TRBJ2-2; 8 bases line up with TRBD1. The CDR3 has 19 amino acids. CDR1 is SGHRS, CDR2 YFSETQ, per germline. V gave up 4 bases and J gave up 5 bases; unmatched junction bases: 19. CDR3 sequence: CASSQKGSTGVRRTGELFF. The CDR3 coding sequence is TGCGCCAGCAGCCAAAAGGGATCGACAGGGGTGAGGAGGACCGGGGAGCTGTTTTTT.

This clonotype was detected a few times. The V and J genes are TRBV5-1 and TRBJ1-5; the D gene is possibly TRBD1 (5 bases). Deletions cut 0 bases from V and 7 bases from J, with 11 bases between. The germline gives CDR1 SGHRS, CDR2 YFSETQ. This CDR3 spans 14 amino acids. Here the CDR3 reads CASSLGQQGQPQHF. In DNA form, the CDR3 reads TGCGCCAGCAGCTTGGGACAGCAGGGACAGCCCCAGCATTTT.

This clonotype was recorded at least ten times. Here the CDR3 reads CASTRQGSYNEQFF. CDR3 bases: TGTGCCAGCACGCGACAGGGTTCCTACAATGAGCAGTTCTTC. V is TRBV19 and J is TRBJ2-1; 7 bases fit TRBD1. V was pared by 9 bases and J by 1 base, with 6 bases of the junction left unmatched. CDR3 length: 14 amino acids. The germline gives CDR1 LNHDA, CDR2 SQIVND (reference sequence).

This clonotype was counted between two and nine times. J is TRBJ2-6 and V is TRBV5-4, with a weak D call TRBD1 (5 bases). CDR3 length equals 14 residues. V gave up 0 bases and J gave up 8 bases, with 9 bases separating them. Germline V gene sequence: CDR1 SGHNT, CDR2 YYREEE (reference sequence). CDR3 protein: CASSLVKGSNVLTF. In DNA, the CDR3 is TGTGCCAGCAGCTTGGTAAAGGGGTCCAACGTCCTGACTTTC.

Details on this clonotype: A much more abundant neighbour one base away suggests this may be a read error. This chain links TRBV3-1 with TRBJ2-5; tentatively, D is TRBD2 (6 bases). Looked up from germline, CDR1 is LGHDT and CDR2 is YNNKEL (reference sequence). This CDR3 spans 18 amino acids. DNA of the CDR3: TGTACCAGCAGTTTTAATATTGGAGGGCGGACAAGTGTAGAGACCCAGTACTTC. This translates into CTSSFNIGGRTSVETQYF.

This rearrangement joins TRBV28 to TRBJ2-4, with a weak D call TRBD1 (5 bases). Germline assignment: CDR1 MDHEN and CDR2 SYDVKM. Trimming left V 3 bases short and J 0 bases short, with 9 bases between. This CDR3 has 15 residues. The CDR3 is CASSLGRLAKNIQYF. The CDR3 DNA is TGTGCCAGCAGTTTGGGGCGGCTAGCCAAAAACATTCAGTACTTC.

The chain is built from TRBV24-1 and TRBJ2-1; 7 nucleotides match TRBD1. Germline V CDR1 and CDR2: KGHDR, SFDVKD. V was pared by 4 bases and J by 0 bases, with 8 bases of the junction left unmatched. The CDR3 loop spans 17 amino acids. CDR3 in amino acids: CATSDRTTGSSYNEQFF. As DNA, the CDR3 is TGTGCCACCAGTGACAGAACGACAGGGAGCTCCTACAATGAGCAGTTCTTC.

A few counts support this clonotype. The chain recombines TRBV14 with TRBJ2-1; 9 positions agree with TRBD2. This CDR3 is 17 amino acids long. Trimming at V came to 3 bases and at J to 4 bases, leaving 10 bases not matched to a gene. Germline V lookup: CDR1 SGHDN, CDR2 FVKESK. CDR3 sequence (DNA): TGTGCCAGCAGCCACCCCCGCGGGAGGGAGGTTTACAATGAGCAGTTCTTC. It codes for CASSHPRGREVYNEQFF. The full variable domain, rest sourced from reference TRBV14 and TRBJ2-1, is EAGVTQFPSHSVIEKGQTVTLRCDPISGHDNLYWYRRVMGKEIKFLLHFVKESKQDESGMPNNRFLAERTGGTYSTLKVQPAELEDSGVYFCASSHPRGREVYNEQFFGPGTRLTVL.

The V gene is TRBV7-9, the J gene TRBJ2-2, with 7 nucleotides matching TRBD1. J lost 6 bases, V lost 5 bases, and 6 bases had no gene match. From germline, CDR1 is SEHNR and CDR2 FQNEAQ (reference sequence). This CDR3 is built from 14 residues. CDR3 bases: TGTGCCAGCAGCCCCGACAGGGCGTCCGGGGAGCTGTTTTTT. Protein sequence: CASSPDRASGELFF.

This chain connects TRBV20-1 to TRBJ2-1, with D uncertain. Germline CDR1 reads DFQATT; CDR2 reads SNEGSKA (reference sequence). This CDR3 is 13 amino acids long. V was cut by 0 bases and J by 4 bases, with 7 bases left in between. The CDR3 sequence: CSARDSWYNEQFF. CDR3 nucleotide sequence: TGCAGTGCTAGAGATAGTTGGTACAATGAGCAGTTCTTC.

This clonotype has a handful of counts. J is TRBJ2-4 and V is TRBV7-2; 10 bases line up with TRBD2. This CDR3 spans 16 amino acids. Germline CDR1 SGHTA, CDR2 FQGNSA. With 1 base clipped from V and 4 bases from J, the junction kept 4 bases outside the gene matches. CDR3 DNA: TGTGCCAGCAGCTTAGTTGGGACTAGCGCGAAAAACATTCAGTACTTC. Translating it yields CASSLVGTSAKNIQYF.

This clonotype was detected only a few times. The gene calls are TRBV7-3 and TRBJ2-1, with 10 nucleotides matching TRBD2. V was pared by 0 bases and J by 7 bases, with 3 bases of the junction left unmatched. This CDR3 has 15 amino acids. From germline, CDR1 is SGHTA and CDR2 FQGTGA. Here the CDR3 DNA reads TGTGCCAGCAGCTTAACTAGCGGGGGGAGAAATGAGCAGTTCTTC. This sequence encodes CASSLTSGGRNEQFF.

V is TRBV15 and J is TRBJ2-3; a weak D match, TRBD2 (6 bases). The CDR3 runs to 14 residues. Germline lookup yields CDR1 LNHNV and CDR2 YYDKDF (reference sequence). V was clipped by 6 bases and J by 2 bases, with 12 bases between them. The CDR3 is CATREGGFTDTQYF. CDR3 DNA sequence: TGTGCCACCAGGGAGGGCGGCTTCACAGATACGCAGTATTTT.

This clonotype was counted many times. The V and J genes are TRBV4-3 and TRBJ2-3; D is tentatively TRBD1 or TRBD2 (6 bases each). V was pared by 3 bases and J by 9 bases, with 22 bases between. This CDR3 is built from 16 residues. From germline, CDR1 is LGHNA and CDR2 YSLEER. The CDR3 is CASSQEPGQGGMTQYF. The CDR3 DNA reads TGCGCCAGCAGCCAGGAACCGGGACAAGGCGGGATGACGCAGTATTTT.

The chain carries TRBV20-1 and TRBJ2-7, with D possibly TRBD1 on 5 matching bases. There are 14 residues in the CDR3. The V gene lost 6 bases and the J gene lost 1 base, with 16 bases spanning the gap. Germline V gene sequence: CDR1 DFQATT, CDR2 SNEGSKA (reference sequence). This CDR3 reads CSATGTGSSYEQYF. CDR3 in DNA: TGCAGTGCCACCGGAACAGGATCTTCCTACGAGCAGTACTTC.

This clonotype was observed a few times. This rearrangement joins TRBV29-1 to TRBJ1-1; no reliable D call. The germline gives CDR1 SQVTM, CDR2 ANQGSEA. The CDR3 totals 11 residues. Trimming took 4 bases from V and 5 from J, leaving 8 bases between them. This CDR3 is CSVGWRTEAFF. The CDR3 DNA reads TGCAGCGTTGGGTGGCGGACTGAAGCTTTCTTT.

This clonotype was detected many times. CDR3 DNA sequence: TGCAGTGCCCAGACAGGGGTCCCAAAAAACATTCAGTACTTC. Translation: CSAQTGVPKNIQYF. The chain is built from TRBV20-1 and TRBJ2-4; 8 bases align to TRBD1. After removal of 6 bases from V and 4 bases from J, the junction contained 8 bases not matched to a gene. This CDR3 comprises 14 residues. The germline gives CDR1 DFQATT, CDR2 SNEGSKA (reference sequence).

This clonotype was seen repeatedly, ten times or more. The chain is built from TRBV29-1 and TRBJ1-1, with TRBD1 matching over 7 bases. J gave up 1 base and V 7 bases, and 6 bases lay outside the gene matches. Germline-derived CDR1 and CDR2 are SQVTM and ANQGSEA. This CDR3 has 13 amino acids. CDR3 bases: TGCAGCGCCCGGACAGGATGGAACACTGAAGCTTTCTTT. Protein product: CSARTGWNTEAFF.

This clonotype appeared many times. The V call is TRBV5-1, the J call TRBJ2-5; 12 nucleotides match TRBD2. Germline CDR1 and CDR2: SGHRS and YFSETQ. The CDR3 is made up of 16 amino acids. Unmatched junction bases numbered 5, after V lost 3 bases and J lost 2 bases. Here the CDR3 reads CASSSTSGGLQETQYF. The CDR3 DNA follows: TGCGCCAGCAGCTCGACTAGCGGGGGCTTGCAAGAGACCCAGTACTTC. Full variable domain (missing parts from reference TRBV5-1 and TRBJ2-5): KAGVTQTPRYLIKTRGQQVTLSCSPISGHRSVSWYQQTPGQGLQFLFEYFSETQRNKGNFPGRFSGRQFSNSRSEMNVSTLELGDSALYLCASSSTSGGLQETQYFGPGTRLLVL.

This chain joins TRBV7-9 and TRBJ1-1; D ambiguous. This CDR3 is 14 amino acids long. Germline lookup yields CDR1 SEHNR and CDR2 FQNEAQ (reference sequence). Trimming left V 4 bases short and J 0 bases short, with 9 bases between. This CDR3 is CASSSRSMNTEAFF. The CDR3 coding sequence is TGTGCCAGCAGCTCCAGGTCCATGAACACTGAAGCTTTCTTT.

This clonotype was recorded many times. The V gene is TRBV20-1, the J gene TRBJ2-3; unclear D gene. This CDR3 spans 13 amino acids. V was pared by 6 bases and J by 2 bases, with 12 bases between. Germline CDR1 reads DFQATT; CDR2 reads SNEGSKA (reference sequence). The CDR3 DNA is TGCAGTGCCCGAAATCCTATCACAGATACGCAGTATTTT. Protein: CSARNPITDTQYF.

The J gene is TRBJ2-3, the V gene TRBV25-1; maybe TRBD2 (6 bases). This CDR3 is 16 amino acids long. The ends were cut back, 6 bases at V and 0 bases at J, with 16 bases in the middle. From germline, CDR1 is MGHDK and CDR2 SYGVNS. The DNA for the CDR3 is TGTGCCAGCAGAGCCCTGGTGGGGACTAGCACAGATACGCAGTATTTT. Protein product: CASRALVGTSTDTQYF.

There are a few counts of this clonotype. V and J are TRBV7-6 and TRBJ1-3; 12 bases fit TRBD1. The CDR3 covers 18 residues. The V gene's germline CDR1 is SGHVS and CDR2 FNYEAQ. V was pared by 1 base and J by 4 bases, with 8 bases of the junction left unmatched. In DNA, the CDR3 is TGTGCCAGCAGCTTAGAGGGACAGGGGGCTAATCCGGGAAACACCATATATTTT. Its protein product is CASSLEGQGANPGNTIYF.